The entry that follows covers one T cell receptor (beta chain) sequence. The CDR3 is made up of 13 amino acids. The V gene's germline CDR1 is SGHRS and CDR2 YFSETQ. The ends were cut back, 4 bases at V and 7 bases at J, with 12 bases in the middle. The data belong to a study of cytomegalovirus exposure and HLA in healthy donors. The PCR contained 60 Vbeta and 13 Jbeta primers. TCRdb's table, derived via immunoSEQ multiplex PCR, lists solely in-frame clones and lacks some. This sample carries about 190,000 clones, 81% of them seen once, and the ten largest clones take around 3.7%. Sequencing was performed on PBMCs. This sequence was found in a man aged 35 to 55 in good health and CMV-seropositive. The rearrangement uses TRBV5-1 and TRBJ2-1; tentative D call: TRBD2 (7 bases). The CDR3, as DNA: TGCGCCAGCAGCGGGGGGGCGGGTAATGAGCAGTTCTTC. This encodes CASSGGAGNEQFF.